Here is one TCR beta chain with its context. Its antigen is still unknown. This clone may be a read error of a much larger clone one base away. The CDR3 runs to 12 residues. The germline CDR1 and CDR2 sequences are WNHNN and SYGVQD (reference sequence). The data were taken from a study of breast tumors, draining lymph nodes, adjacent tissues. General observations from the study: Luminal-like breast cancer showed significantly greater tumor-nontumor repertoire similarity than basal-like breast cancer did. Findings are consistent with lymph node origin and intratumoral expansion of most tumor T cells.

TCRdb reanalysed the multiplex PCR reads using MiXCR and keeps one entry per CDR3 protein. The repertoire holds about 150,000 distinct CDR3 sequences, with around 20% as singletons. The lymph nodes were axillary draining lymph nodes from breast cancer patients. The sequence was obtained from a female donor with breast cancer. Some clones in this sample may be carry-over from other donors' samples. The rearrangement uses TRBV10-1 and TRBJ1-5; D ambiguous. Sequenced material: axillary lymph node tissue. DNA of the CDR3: TGCGCCAGCAGTGAGTCGAACCAGCCCCGGCATTTT. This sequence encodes CASSESNQPRHF.